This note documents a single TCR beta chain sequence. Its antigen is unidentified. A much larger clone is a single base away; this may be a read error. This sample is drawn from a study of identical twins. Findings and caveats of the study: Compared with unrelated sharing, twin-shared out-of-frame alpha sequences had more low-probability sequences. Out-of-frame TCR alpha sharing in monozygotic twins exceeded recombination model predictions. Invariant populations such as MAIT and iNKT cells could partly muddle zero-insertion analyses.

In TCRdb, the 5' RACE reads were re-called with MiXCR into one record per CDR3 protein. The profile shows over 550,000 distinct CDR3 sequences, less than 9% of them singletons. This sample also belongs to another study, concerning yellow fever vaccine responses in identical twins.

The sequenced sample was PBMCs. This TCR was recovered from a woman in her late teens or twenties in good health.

This CDR3 is CASSLEFLRSGLGSGANVLTF. CDR3 DNA sequence: TGTGCCAGCAGCTTGGAGTTCCTCCGCTCCGGCCTGGGGTCTGGGGCCAACGTCCTGACTTTC. This sequence joins TRBV5-6 and TRBJ2-6; D is unclear. Germline loops: CDR1 SGHDT, CDR2 YYEEEE. Trimming pared 0 bases from V and 1 base from J, leaving 23 bases between. The CDR3 is made up of 21 amino acids.